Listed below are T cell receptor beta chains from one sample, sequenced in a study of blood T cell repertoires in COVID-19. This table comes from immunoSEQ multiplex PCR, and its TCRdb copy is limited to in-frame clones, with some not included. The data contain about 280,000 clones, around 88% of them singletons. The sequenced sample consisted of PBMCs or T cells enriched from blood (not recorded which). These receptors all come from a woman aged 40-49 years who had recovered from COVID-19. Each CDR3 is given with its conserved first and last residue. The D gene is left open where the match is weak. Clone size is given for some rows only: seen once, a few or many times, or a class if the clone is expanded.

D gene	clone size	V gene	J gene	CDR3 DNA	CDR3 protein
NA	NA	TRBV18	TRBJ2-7	TGTGCCAGCTCGCCCTCCGCGACTCTGGCGGACGAGCAGTACTTC	CASSPSATLADEQYF
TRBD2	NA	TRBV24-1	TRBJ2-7	TGTGCCACCAGTGATCCGCAGGGGACTAGCTTTAAGCAGTACTTC	CATSDPQGTSFKQYF
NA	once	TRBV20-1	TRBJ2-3	TGCAGTGCTAGGACAGGAGATACGCAGTATTTT	CSARTGDTQYF
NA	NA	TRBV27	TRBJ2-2	TGTGCCAGCAGTTTAAGACCGACTAGCAGGGGCACCGGGGAGCTGTTTTTT	CASSLRPTSRGTGELFF
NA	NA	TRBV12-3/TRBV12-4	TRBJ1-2	TGTGCCAGCAGTTTGGTCGAGCGGGGGGGCTACACCTTC	CASSLVERGGYTF
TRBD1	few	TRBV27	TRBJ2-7	TGTGCCAGCAGTCCCAGGACAGGGGGGGGCTCCTACGAGCAGTACTTC	CASSPRTGGGSYEQYF
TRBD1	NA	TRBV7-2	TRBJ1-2	TGTGCCAGCAGCTCCCGACAGGGGGTCTATGGCTACACCTTC	CASSSRQGVYGYTF
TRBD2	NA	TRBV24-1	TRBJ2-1	TGTGCCACCAGTGATCAGGTAGCGGGCCGGCTCAATGAGCAGTTCTTC	CATSDQVAGRLNEQFF
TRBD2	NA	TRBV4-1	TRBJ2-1	TGCGCCAGCAGCCAAGAGGGGTCGGGAGGGTTGAATGAGCAGTTCTTC	CASSQEGSGGLNEQFF
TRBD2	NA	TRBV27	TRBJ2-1	TGTGCCAGCATGGGGTGGGAGGGGTACAATGAGCAGTTCTTC	CASMGWEGYNEQFF
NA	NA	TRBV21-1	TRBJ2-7	TGTGCCGTCGGGGAGGGCCCCTACGAGCAGTACTTC	CAVGEGPYEQYF
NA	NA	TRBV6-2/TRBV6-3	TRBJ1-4	TGTGCCAGCAGCCCTTATAGAGAAAAACTGTTTTTT	CASSPYREKLFF
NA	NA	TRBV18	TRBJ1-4	TGTGCCAGCTCCGAAAACAGGGCGGGTAATGAAAAACTGTTTTTT	CASSENRAGNEKLFF
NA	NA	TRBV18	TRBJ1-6	TGTGCCAGCTCACCATATGAGGATAAGACACCCCTCCACTTT	CASSPYEDKTPLHF
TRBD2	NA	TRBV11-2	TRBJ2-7	TGTGCCAGCAGCCCCCCGGGACTAGCCGGCTACGAGCAGTACTTC	CASSPPGLAGYEQYF
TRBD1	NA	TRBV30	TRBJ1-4	TGTGCCTGGAGTGTACCCGGGGACAGGGGGAATGAAAAACTGTTTTTT	CAWSVPGDRGNEKLFF
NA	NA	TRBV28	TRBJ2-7	TGTGCCAGCAGCCCCGTGGCAGGGCAGGTTGCTTCCTACGAGCAGTACTTC	CASSPVAGQVASYEQYF
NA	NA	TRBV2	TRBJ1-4	TGTGCCAGCAGACGAGAGTCAACTAATGAAAAACTGTTTTTT	CASRRESTNEKLFF
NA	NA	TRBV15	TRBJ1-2	TGTGCCACCAGCAGAGGGGGGGGCTTGAGCTATGGCTACACCTTC	CATSRGGGLSYGYTF
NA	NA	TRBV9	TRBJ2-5	TGTGCCAGCAGCGTAGACGGGGTGGCGGGCCGTGGGGAGACCCAGTACTTC	CASSVDGVAGRGETQYF
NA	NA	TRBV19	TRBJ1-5	TGTGCCAGTACCTACGGCATGTCACAGTTCAATCAGCCCCAGCATTTT	CASTYGMSQFNQPQHF
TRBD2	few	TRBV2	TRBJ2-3	TGTGCCCCTACCAGGACTAGCGCCACAGATACGCAGTATTTT	CAPTRTSATDTQYF
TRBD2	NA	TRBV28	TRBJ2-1	TGTGCCAGCAGTCTCTGGACGGCGGGAGTAATCGATGAGCAGTTCTTC	CASSLWTAGVIDEQFF
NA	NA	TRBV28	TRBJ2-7	TGTGCCAGCAGGACCACAGGGGAGCAGTACTTC	CASRTTGEQYF
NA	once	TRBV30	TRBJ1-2	TGTGCCTGGACATACAGGGTCCCGAATGGCTACACCTTC	CAWTYRVPNGYTF
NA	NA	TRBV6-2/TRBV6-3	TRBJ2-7	TGTGCCAGCAGTTACGACCACGGGGGCTACGAGCAGTACTTC	CASSYDHGGYEQYF
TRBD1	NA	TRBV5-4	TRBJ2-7	TGTGCCAGCAGCTTGACAGGGGGCCCCTACGAGCAGTACTTC	CASSLTGGPYEQYF
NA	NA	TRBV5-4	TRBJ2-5	TGTGCCAGCAGCTCGGACAACCGTGAGACCCAGTACTTC	CASSSDNRETQYF
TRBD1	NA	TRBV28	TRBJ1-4	TGTGCCAGCAGTGGACAAGACAGGGTCGGTGAAAAACTGTTTTTT	CASSGQDRVGEKLFF
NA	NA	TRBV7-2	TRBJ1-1	TGTGCCAGCAGCTCGGACAGAAACACTGAAGCTTTCTTT	CASSSDRNTEAFF
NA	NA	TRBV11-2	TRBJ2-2	TGTGCCAGCAGCTTCTGGGGCCTTACCGGGGAGCTGTTTTTT	CASSFWGLTGELFF
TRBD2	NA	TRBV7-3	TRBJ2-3	TGTGCCAGCAGCTCTAGCGGGATCAGCACAGATACGCAGTATTTT	CASSSSGISTDTQYF
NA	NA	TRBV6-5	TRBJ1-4	TGTGCCAGCAGTTACGGGGGTGCGGGGGTTGGCGAAAAACTGTTTTTT	CASSYGGAGVGEKLFF
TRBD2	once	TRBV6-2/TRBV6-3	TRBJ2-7	TGTGCCAGCAGCACCGGGGGGGTGGCCTACGAGCAGTACTTC	CASSTGGVAYEQYF
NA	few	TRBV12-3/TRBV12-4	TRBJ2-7	TGTGCCAGCAGTTTAGCGCGGGGACCAGAGCAGTACTTC	CASSLARGPEQYF
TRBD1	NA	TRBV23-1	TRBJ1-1	TGCGCCAGCAGTCGTCTGACCGGGACAGGGGGCAGAATCACTGAAGCTTTCTTT	CASSRLTGTGGRITEAFF
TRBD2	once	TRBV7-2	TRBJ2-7	TGTGCCAGCAGCCCCGGACTAGCGGGCTCCTACGAGCAGTACTTC	CASSPGLAGSYEQYF
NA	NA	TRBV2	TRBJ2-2	TGTGCCAGCAGTGATACGCGGGAGAACACCGGGGAGCTGTTTTTT	CASSDTRENTGELFF
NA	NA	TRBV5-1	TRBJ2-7	TGCGCCAGCAGTATAACTAGGGCCTACGAGCAGTACTTC	CASSITRAYEQYF
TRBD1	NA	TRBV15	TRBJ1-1	TGTGCCACCAGCAGAGATACAGGGGGCACTGAAGCTTTCTTT	CATSRDTGGTEAFF
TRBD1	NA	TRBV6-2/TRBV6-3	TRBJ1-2	TGTGCCAGCAGTTACTCGGGACAGGGGAGGTATGGCTACACCTTC	CASSYSGQGRYGYTF
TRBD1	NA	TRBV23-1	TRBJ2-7	TGCGCCAGCAGTCAACCCGGCCAACAGGGGACCTACGAGCAGTACTTC	CASSQPGQQGTYEQYF
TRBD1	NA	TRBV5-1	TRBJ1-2	TGCGCCAGCAGCCACCCGGGACAGGGAAATGGCTACACCTTC	CASSHPGQGNGYTF
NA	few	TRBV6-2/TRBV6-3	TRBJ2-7	TGTGCCAGCAGTGGAAGGGGTAGCGAGCAGTACTTC	CASSGRGSEQYF
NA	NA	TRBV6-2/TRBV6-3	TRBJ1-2	TGTGCCAGCAGTTACAGGCAGGACTATGGCTACACCTTC	CASSYRQDYGYTF
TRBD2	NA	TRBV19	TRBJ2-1	TGTGCCAGTAGTATCTTATTTAGCGGGAGCACTGAGCAGTTCTTC	CASSILFSGSTEQFF
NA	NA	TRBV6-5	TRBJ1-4	TGTGCCAGCAGGGGAGGGACAACTAATGAAAAACTGTTTTTT	CASRGGTTNEKLFF
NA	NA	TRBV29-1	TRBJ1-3	TGCAGCGTGGAAGGGGGTCAGGGGAGTGGAAACACCATATATTTT	CSVEGGQGSGNTIYF
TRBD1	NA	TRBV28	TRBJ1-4	TGTGCCAGCAGTTTCCCCGGGACAGGGGTAAGGGAGTTTGCTGAAAAACTGTTTTTT	CASSFPGTGVREFAEKLFF
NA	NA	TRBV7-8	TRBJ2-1	TGTGCCAGCAGCGAAATTCCTCGGGACTCGACAGGGTACAATGAGCAGTTCTTC	CASSEIPRDSTGYNEQFF